The 17 T cell receptor beta chains below all came from one sample that was sequenced in a study of post-analysis software for immune sequencing data. Unique molecular identifiers were carried by the TCR beta cDNA libraries. TCRdb re-called the PCR reads through MiXCR, storing one row per CDR3 protein. The data contain approximately 730,000 distinct CDR3 sequences, about 32% of them seen just once; the ten biggest clones take up 0.56%. These receptors' antigens are unknown. Study-level findings and limits: Patients showed TRBV5-6, TRBV5-1 and TRBV20-1 among four to six TRBV segments more frequent than in controls.

The sample comprised blood. These receptors all stem from a girl aged 10 to 17 with multiple sclerosis.

V usage is TRBV10-3 and J usage is TRBJ1-2; D is unresolved. The CDR3 sequence is 16 residues long. The V end lost 2 bases, the J end lost 4 bases, and 17 bases lay between the germline ends. The germline CDR1 and CDR2 sequences are ENHRY and SYGVKD. The CDR3 bases are TGTGCCATCAGTGAGAGAGAGGCGGGTCTCGGCTATGGCTACACCTTC. Its protein is CAISEREAGLGYGYTF.

The chain recombines TRBV20-1 with TRBJ2-2; D gene uncertain. The CDR3 contains 13 residues. V was cut by 3 bases and J by 1 base, with 6 bases left in between. Germline loops: CDR1 DFQATT, CDR2 SNEGSKA (reference sequence). The CDR3 sequence is CSASYKNTGELFF. The CDR3 DNA is TGCAGTGCTAGCTACAAGAACACCGGGGAGCTGTTTTTT.

The J gene is TRBJ2-1, the V gene TRBV15; no definite D call. Germline CDR1 LNHNV, CDR2 YYDKDF (reference sequence). The V gene lost 3 bases and the J gene lost 7 bases, with 10 bases spanning the gap. The CDR3 has 13 residues. The CDR3 DNA is TGTGCCACCAGCAGGGTGGGAAGAAATGAGCAGTTCTTC. Amino acids: CATSRVGRNEQFF.

This chain connects TRBV4-1 to TRBJ2-5, with 7 bases matching TRBD2. TRBJ2-7 matches the DNA end more closely, so the J call is doubtful. Germline lookup yields CDR1 MGHRA and CDR2 YSYEKL. The CDR3 is 15 residues long. For the CDR3, the DNA is TGCGCCAGCAGCCACCGGGACGGGGGGTTCTACGAGCAGTACTTC. Its protein product is CASSHRDGGFYEQYF.

A single count supports this clonotype. V and J are TRBV6-6 and TRBJ2-5; 7 nucleotides align to TRBD1. The assigned J gene may be wrong: the sequence end matches TRBJ2-7 better. The CDR3 is 13 residues long. Germline lookup yields CDR1 MNHNY and CDR2 SVGAGI (reference sequence). CDR3 protein: CASRRQGWDEQYF. Here the CDR3 DNA reads TGTGCCAGCAGAAGACAGGGCTGGGACGAGCAGTACTTC.

This clonotype was observed many times. The J gene is TRBJ1-4, the V gene TRBV5-6; TRBD1 matches 10 bases. CDR3 length: 15 amino acids. Germline CDR1 is SGHDT and CDR2 is YYEEEE. V lost 3 bases and J lost 9; bases outside the gene matches: 8. The CDR3 protein is CASSSRGQGRQKLFF. CDR3 sequence (DNA): TGTGCCAGCAGCTCGAGGGGACAGGGGCGCCAAAAACTGTTTTTT. The full variable domain, with the rest looked up from reference TRBV5-6 and TRBJ1-4, is DAGVTQSPTHLIKTRGQQVTLRCSPKSGHDTVSWYQQALGQGPQFIFQYYEEEERQRGNFPDRFSGHQFPNYSSELNVNALLLGDSALYLCASSSRGQGRQKLFFGSGTQLSVL.

This clonotype was counted a few times. The chain combines TRBV20-1 with TRBJ1-5; 7 bases match TRBD1. CDR1 is DFQATT and CDR2 is SNEGSKA in the germline V gene (reference sequence). Trimming at V came to 2 bases and at J to 5 bases, leaving 21 bases not matched to a gene. There are 19 residues in the CDR3. The DNA of the CDR3 is TGCAGTGCTAGATCAGTTGGGACAGCGGGCCGAGGGTCTGATCAGCCCCAGCATTTT. Translation: CSARSVGTAGRGSDQPQHF.

This clonotype was detected only a few times. The chain uses TRBV6-6 and TRBJ1-2, with D tentatively TRBD1 (6 bases). The V end was cut by 5 bases, the J end by 8 bases, with 12 bases between. The CDR3 covers 12 residues. Germline loops: CDR1 MNHNY, CDR2 SVGAGI (reference sequence). The CDR3 here is CASSRGDSGYTF. The CDR3 DNA sequence: TGTGCCAGCAGTAGGGGGGATAGCGGCTACACCTTC.

V gene TRBV5-1 combines with J gene TRBJ2-1; perhaps TRBD2 as D (6 bases). Between the trimmed V and J ends, which lost 6 bases and 6 bases, there was a span of 13 bases. Germline V CDR1 and CDR2: SGHRS, YFSETQ. CDR3 length: 13 residues. The CDR3 nucleotides read TGCGCCAGCACCCCCGGGGGATTCAATGAGCAGTTCTTC. The encoded protein is CASTPGGFNEQFF.

The rearrangement uses TRBV12-3 or TRBV12-4 and TRBJ2-3; 9 bases align to TRBD2. The V gene end was trimmed by 5 bases and the J gene end by 3 bases; junction bases not matched to a gene: 6. There are 15 residues in the CDR3. This CDR3 reads CASSLSGSWTDTQYF. In DNA, the CDR3 is TGTGCCAGCAGTCTTAGCGGGAGCTGGACAGATACGCAGTATTTT.

This clonotype has just a few counts. The V call is TRBV20-1, the J call TRBJ2-3; TRBD2 might be the D (5 bases). Germline CDR1 DFQATT, CDR2 SNEGSKA (reference sequence). V was trimmed by 6 bases and J by 2 bases, leaving 15 bases between them. CDR3 size: 14 residues. CDR3 coding DNA: TGCAGTGCGAGACCAGCCGGGGACACAGATACGCAGTATTTT. Translating it yields CSARPAGDTDTQYF.

The genes are TRBV9 and TRBJ2-7; 8 nucleotides line up with TRBD1. The CDR3 consists of 14 residues. Unmatched junction bases numbered 3, after V lost 2 bases and J lost 2 bases. In germline, CDR1 is SGDLS, CDR2 YYNGEE. The CDR3 nucleotides are TGTGCCAGCAGCGTCCAGGACAGGGCCTACGAGCAGTACTTC. Its translation is CASSVQDRAYEQYF. Together with reference TRBV9 and TRBJ2-7, the CDR3 gives the full variable domain: DSGVTQTPKHLITATGQRVTLRCSPRSGDLSVYWYQQSLDQGLQFLIQYYNGEERAKGNILERFSAQQFPDLHSELNLSSLELGDSALYFCASSVQDRAYEQYFGPGTRLTVT.

This clonotype was counted a few times. The chain is built from TRBV29-1 and TRBJ2-1; D is unresolved. V was shortened by 0 bases and J by 8 bases, with 8 bases between the two germline ends. Germline assignment: CDR1 SQVTM and CDR2 ANQGSEA. This CDR3 contains 12 residues. CDR3 loop: CSVEDRVDEQFF. DNA for the CDR3: TGCAGCGTTGAAGATCGGGTCGATGAGCAGTTCTTC.

As to this clonotype: The junction does not match germline at one end; this may be a read error. The genes are TRBV18 and TRBJ2-1, with 7 bases matching TRBD2. Germline CDR1 is KGHSH and CDR2 is LQKENI. This CDR3 spans 15 amino acids. The DNA of the CDR3 is TGTGCCAGCTCAGAACCGAGCGGGGTCTACAATGGGCAGTTCTTC. Protein product: CASSEPSGVYNGQFF. Complete variable domain (other parts from reference TRBV18 and TRBJ2-1): NAGVMQNPRHLVRRRGQEARLRCSPMKGHSHVYWYRQLPEEGLKFMVYLQKENIIDESGMPKERFSAEFPKEGPSILRIQQVVRGDSAAYFCASSEPSGVYNGQFFGPGTRLTVL.

Written as DNA, the CDR3 is TGTGCCAGCAGGGTGGCGGGGGGGACCTACGAGCAGTACTTC. Its translation: CASRVAGGTYEQYF. This sequence joins TRBV28 and TRBJ2-7, with 9 nucleotides matching TRBD2. CDR1 is MDHEN, CDR2 SYDVKM, per germline. V lost 6 bases to trimming and J lost 2 bases; unmatched junction nucleotides: 5. There are 14 residues in the CDR3.

This clonotype appeared many times. CDR3 sequence reads: CASSLNTGIGQFF. CDR3 nucleotide sequence: TGTGCCAGCAGTTTAAATACCGGGATTGGGCAGTTCTTC. The V and J genes are TRBV12-3 or TRBV12-4 and TRBJ2-1; D perhaps matches TRBD2 (5 bases). The CDR3 spans 13 residues. V gave up 2 bases and J gave up 12 bases, with 14 bases separating them.

This clonotype was found many times. The rearrangement uses TRBV20-1 and TRBJ2-5, with unresolved D. V shed 5 bases and J shed 5 bases, with 9 bases lying between them. CDR1 is DFQATT, CDR2 SNEGSKA, per germline (reference sequence). CDR3 size: 11 residues. The chain's CDR3 is CSAQTGETQYF. For the CDR3, the DNA is TGCAGTGCTCAGACCGGGGAGACCCAGTACTTC.